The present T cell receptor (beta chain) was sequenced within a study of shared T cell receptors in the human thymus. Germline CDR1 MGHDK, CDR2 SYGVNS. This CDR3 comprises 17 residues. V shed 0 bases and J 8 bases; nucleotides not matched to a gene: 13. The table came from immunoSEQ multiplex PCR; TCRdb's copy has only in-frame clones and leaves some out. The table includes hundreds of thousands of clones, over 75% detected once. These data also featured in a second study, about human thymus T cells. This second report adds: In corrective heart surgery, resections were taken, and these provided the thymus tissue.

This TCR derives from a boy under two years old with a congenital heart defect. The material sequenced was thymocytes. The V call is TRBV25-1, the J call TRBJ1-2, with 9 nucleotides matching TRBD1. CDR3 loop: CASSEYEHRGRPGGYTF. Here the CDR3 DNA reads TGTGCCAGCAGTGAATATGAGCACAGGGGGCGTCCTGGGGGCTACACCTTC.